The entry that follows covers one TCR beta chain sequence. The sample originates from a study of T-cell memory formation after mild COVID-19. 5'RACE with constant-segment primers yielded barcoded, UMI-tagged TCR alpha and TCR beta cDNA libraries. TCRdb reprocessed the 5' RACE reads via MiXCR and lists one record per CDR3 protein. The sample has about 90,000 distinct CDR3 sequences, roughly 16% seen once. Sequenced input: PBMCs or a T cell subset sorted from them (not recorded which). This clonotype was sampled from a man between 18 and 35 years old who had mild COVID-19 (a few samples of this study predate the infection). Cell type and time point are not known.

The CDR3 DNA is TGTGCCAGCAGTGGCGGCCTCACCGGGAGCTACAATGAGCAGTTCTTC. It yields the protein CASSGGLTGSYNEQFF. The chain combines TRBV2 with TRBJ2-1; possible D gene TRBD2, 6 bases. The CDR3 consists of 16 residues. Trimming took 4 bases from V and 3 from J, leaving 16 bases between them. Germline V gene lookup returns CDR1 SNHLY and CDR2 FYNNEI. Using reference TRBV2 and TRBJ2-1 for the parts outside the CDR3, the full variable domain is EPEVTQTPSHQVTQMGQEVILRCVPISNHLYFYWYRQILGQKVEFLVSFYNNEISEKSEIFDDQFSVERPDGSNFTLKIRSTKLEDSAMYFCASSGGLTGSYNEQFFGPGTRLTVL.